These 5 T cell receptor beta chains came from one sample sequenced in a study of shared clonotypes between healthy human individuals. Terminally differentiated effector memory CD45RA+ cells were excluded from the naive CD8 cells, which were CD45RO-negative and positively selected for CCR7. TCRdb's table, derived via immunoSEQ multiplex PCR, lists solely in-frame clones and lacks some. The sample lists under 1 million clones, 90% to 97% seen once, with less than 0.25% in the top ten. Sequencing was carried out using naive CD8+ T cells sorted from blood. These receptors all stem from a man aged 25-45 years in good health.

The rearrangement joins TRBV27 to TRBJ2-1; D call uncertain. The ends were cut back, 0 bases at V and 6 bases at J, with 6 bases in the middle. The CDR3 totals 13 residues. The germline gives CDR1 MNHEY, CDR2 SMNVEV (reference sequence). CDR3 residues: CASSLSSVNEQFF. The CDR3 DNA reads TGTGCCAGCAGTTTATCGTCAGTCAATGAGCAGTTCTTC.

A remark on this clone: At the DNA level, this CDR3 is encoded by other sequences in the same sample as well. This chain connects TRBV7-9 to TRBJ2-7; 7 bases fit TRBD1. Germline V gives CDR1 SEHNR, CDR2 FQNEAQ (reference sequence). J gave up 0 bases and V 4 bases, and 3 bases lay outside the gene matches. The CDR3 has 14 residues. The CDR3 region has the DNA TGTGCCAGCAGCTCTAGGGACAGCTCCTACGAGCAGTACTTC. Translated: CASSSRDSSYEQYF. Complete variable domain (other parts from reference TRBV7-9 and TRBJ2-7): DTGVSQNPRHKITKRGQNVTFRCDPISEHNRLYWYRQTLGQGPEFLTYFQNEAQLEKSRLLSDRFSAERPKGSFSTLEIQRTEQGDSAMYLCASSSRDSSYEQYFGPGTRLTVT.

This sequence joins TRBV5-1 and TRBJ1-1; D is unresolved. The CDR3 totals 15 residues. Germline values: CDR1 SGHRS, CDR2 YFSETQ. V gave up 0 bases and J gave up 1 base, with 10 bases separating them. In DNA form, the CDR3 reads TGCGCCAGCAGCTTGGTTCTTGGTGCGAACACTGAAGCTTTCTTT. This sequence encodes CASSLVLGANTEAFF.

This chain joins TRBV7-9 and TRBJ2-1; tentative D call: TRBD2 (6 bases). V was pared by 6 bases and J by 4 bases, with 10 bases between. Germline CDR1 SEHNR, CDR2 FQNEAQ (reference sequence). CDR3 length equals 13 residues. CDR3 amino acids: CASRTGTYNEQFF. CDR3 DNA sequence: TGTGCCAGCAGGACCGGGACTTACAATGAGCAGTTCTTC.

CDR3 amino acids: CASSYSREIYNEQFF. In DNA, the CDR3 is TGTGCCAGCAGTTACTCTCGCGAAATATACAATGAGCAGTTCTTC. J is TRBJ2-1 and V is TRBV6-5; no clear D gene. The germline CDR1 and CDR2 sequences are MNHEY and SVGAGI. The CDR3 length is 15 residues. Trimming took 0 bases from V and 4 from J, leaving 10 bases between them.